This T cell receptor beta chain was recorded in a study of a mutant IDH1 vaccine in newly diagnosed glioma. Study in general: Initiation of the vaccine course occurred 4-6 weeks after radiotherapy alone, or alongside temozolomide cycles. Patients under treatment included around 60% males and about 38% females and had a mean age of around 43 years.

Details on this clone: Antigen: not known.

The time point was: week 23, last vaccination. The content of each vaccine dose was 300 ug of mutant IDH1 20-mer peptide, and topical imiquimod accompanied it. Generated by immunoSEQ multiplex PCR, the TCRdb table keeps only in-frame clones and is missing some. The sample shows about 56,000 clones, approximately 87% of them seen only once. The germline gives CDR1 MNHEY, CDR2 SVGAGI. This CDR3 has 13 amino acids. The V gene lost 5 bases and the J gene lost 6 bases, with 14 bases spanning the gap. The TCR was taken from a man aged 35 to 55 with glioma. The sequenced sample was PBMCs, obtained from a glioma patient whose treatment included an IDH1 peptide vaccine. This sequence joins TRBV6-5 and TRBJ2-7; D is undetermined. The CDR3 spells CASSRVASGEQYF. The CDR3 region has the DNA TGTGCCAGCAGTAGGGTCGCGTCTGGCGAGCAGTACTTC.